This TCR beta chain comes out of a study of cytomegalovirus exposure and HLA in healthy donors. Findings and caveats of the study: The majority of CMV-associated TCR beta chains were reported as apparently HLA-restricted in a later analysis. Later analysis demonstrated an association between a missense DCLRE1C variant and TCR beta V- and J-gene trimming. Sequencing depth across donors, presence/absence analyses assumed, was roughly uniform. Per a prior analysis, the majority of TCR beta V segments were productive roughly 87% or roughly 30% of the time.

On this clone itself: Its antigen is unidentified.

The CDR3 runs to 14 residues. Trimming shortened V by 7 bases and J by 1 base, and 11 bases separated the two germline ends. From germline, CDR1 is MGHDK and CDR2 SYGVNS. PCR amplification relied on 60 Vbeta primers (plus 13 Jbeta primers). Clones were read by immunoSEQ multiplex PCR, and TCRdb kept only the in-frame ones, dropping some. The table records some 130,000 clones, around 77% of them present only once. The TCR sequence derives from a man aged 30-40 years in good health and CMV-seronegative. The chain employs TRBV25-1 and TRBJ2-1, with D uncertain. The sequencing sample was made of PBMCs. CDR3 in DNA: TGTGCCAGCACGGCCCCAGGATCCTACAATGAGCAGTTCTTC. Translated: CASTAPGSYNEQFF.